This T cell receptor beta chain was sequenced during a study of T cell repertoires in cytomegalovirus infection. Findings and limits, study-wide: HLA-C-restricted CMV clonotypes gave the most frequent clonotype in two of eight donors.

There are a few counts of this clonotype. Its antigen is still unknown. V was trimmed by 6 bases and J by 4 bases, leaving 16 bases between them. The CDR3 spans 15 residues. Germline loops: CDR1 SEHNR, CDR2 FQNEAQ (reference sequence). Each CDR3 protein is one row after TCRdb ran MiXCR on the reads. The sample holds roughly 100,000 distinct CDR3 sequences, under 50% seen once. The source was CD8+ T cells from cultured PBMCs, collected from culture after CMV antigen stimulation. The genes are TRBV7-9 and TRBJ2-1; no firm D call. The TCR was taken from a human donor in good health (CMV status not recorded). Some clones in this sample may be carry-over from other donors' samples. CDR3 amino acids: CASRPGLTTYNEQFF. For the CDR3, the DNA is TGTGCCAGCAGACCAGGTCTAACCACATACAATGAGCAGTTCTTC.